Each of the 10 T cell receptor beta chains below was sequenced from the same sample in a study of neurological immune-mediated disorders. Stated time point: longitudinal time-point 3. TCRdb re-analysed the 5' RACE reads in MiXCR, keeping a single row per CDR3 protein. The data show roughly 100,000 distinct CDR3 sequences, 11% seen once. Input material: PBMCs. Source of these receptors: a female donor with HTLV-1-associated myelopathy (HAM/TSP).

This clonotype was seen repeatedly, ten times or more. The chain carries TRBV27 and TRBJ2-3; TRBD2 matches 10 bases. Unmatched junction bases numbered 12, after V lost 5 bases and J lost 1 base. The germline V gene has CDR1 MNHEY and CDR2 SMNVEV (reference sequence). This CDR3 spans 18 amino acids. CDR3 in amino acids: CASSLRISGGVGTDTQYF. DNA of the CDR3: TGTGCCAGCAGTCTACGGATCAGCGGGGGGGTCGGCACAGATACGCAGTATTTT.

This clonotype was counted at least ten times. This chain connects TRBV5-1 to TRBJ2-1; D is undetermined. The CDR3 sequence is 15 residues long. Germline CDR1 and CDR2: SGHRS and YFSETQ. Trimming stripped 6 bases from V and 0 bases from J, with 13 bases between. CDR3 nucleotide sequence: TGCGCCAGCACCCTGACCAGGAGCTCCTACAATGAGCAGTTCTTC. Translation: CASTLTRSSYNEQFF.

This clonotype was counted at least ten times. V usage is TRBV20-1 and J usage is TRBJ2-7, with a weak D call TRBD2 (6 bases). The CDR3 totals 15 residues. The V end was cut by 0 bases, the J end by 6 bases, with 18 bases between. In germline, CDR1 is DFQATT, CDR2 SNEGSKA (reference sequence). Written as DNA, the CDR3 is TGCAGTGCTAGAGATGGAGGGGCTGCTTTAGGCGAGCAGTACTTC. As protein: CSARDGGAALGEQYF.

The CDR3 DNA reads as TGTGCCAGCAGCTTAGCGCTCGGGACAGGGGTTGGTTACACCTTC. Translated, it gives CASSLALGTGVGYTF. The chain combines TRBV7-9 with TRBJ1-2; 10 nucleotides match TRBD1. CDR3 length: 15 residues. Germline values: CDR1 SEHNR, CDR2 FQNEAQ (reference sequence). V shed 0 bases and J 11 bases; nucleotides not matched to a gene: 9. The full variable domain, in which reference TRBV7-9 and TRBJ1-2 provide the parts outside the CDR3, is DTGVSQNPRHKITKRGQNVTFRCDPISEHNRLYWYRQTLGQGPEFLTYFQNEAQLEKSRLLSDRFSAERPKGSFSTLEIQRTEQGDSAMYLCASSLALGTGVGYTFGSGTRLTVV.

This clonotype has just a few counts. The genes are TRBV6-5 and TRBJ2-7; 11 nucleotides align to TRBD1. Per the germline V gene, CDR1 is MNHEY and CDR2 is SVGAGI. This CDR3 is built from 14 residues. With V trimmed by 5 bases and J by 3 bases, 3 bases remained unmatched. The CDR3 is CASSRGQGVYEQYF. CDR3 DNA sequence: TGTGCCAGCAGTCGGGGACAGGGGGTCTACGAGCAGTACTTC.

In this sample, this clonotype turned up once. CDR3 protein: CASSDFRGDTQYF. The CDR3, as DNA: TGTGCCAGCAGTGACTTCAGGGGAGATACGCAGTATTTT. V gene TRBV6-4 combines with J gene TRBJ2-3; possible D gene TRBD1, 6 bases. The V and J ends lost 1 base and 5 bases respectively, with 7 bases between them. The germline CDR1 and CDR2 sequences are MRHNA and SNTAGT. This CDR3 has 13 amino acids.

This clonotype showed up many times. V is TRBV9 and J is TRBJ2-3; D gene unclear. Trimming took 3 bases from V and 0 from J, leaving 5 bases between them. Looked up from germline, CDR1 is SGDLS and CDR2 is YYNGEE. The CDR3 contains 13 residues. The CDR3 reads CASSDTSTDTQYF. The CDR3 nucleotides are TGTGCCAGCAGCGATACTAGCACAGATACGCAGTATTTT.

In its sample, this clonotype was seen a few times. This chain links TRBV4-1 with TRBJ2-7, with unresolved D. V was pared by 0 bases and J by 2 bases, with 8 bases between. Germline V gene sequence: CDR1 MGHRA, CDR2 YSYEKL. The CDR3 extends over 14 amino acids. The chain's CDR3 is CASSQDLTAYEQYF. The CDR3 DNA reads TGCGCCAGCAGCCAAGATCTTACAGCCTACGAGCAGTACTTC.

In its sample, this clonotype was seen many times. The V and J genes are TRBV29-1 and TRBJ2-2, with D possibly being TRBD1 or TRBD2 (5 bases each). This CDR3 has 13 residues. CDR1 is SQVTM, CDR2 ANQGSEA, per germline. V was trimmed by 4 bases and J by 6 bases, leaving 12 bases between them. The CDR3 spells CSVGSRGPGELFF. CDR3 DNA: TGCAGCGTTGGTTCAAGGGGACCCGGGGAGCTGTTTTTT.

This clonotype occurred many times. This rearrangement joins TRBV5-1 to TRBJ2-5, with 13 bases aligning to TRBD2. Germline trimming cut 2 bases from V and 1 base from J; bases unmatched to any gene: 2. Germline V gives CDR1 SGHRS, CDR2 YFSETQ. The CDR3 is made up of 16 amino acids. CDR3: CASSLRTSGSQETQYF. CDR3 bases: TGCGCCAGCAGCTTAAGGACTAGCGGGAGCCAAGAGACCCAGTACTTC.